The clone carrying this TCR beta chain was seen a few times. Its target is not known. The CDR3 spans 15 residues. The germline CDR1 and CDR2 sequences are SGHVS and FQNEAQ. V lost 2 bases and J 1 base, leaving 10 bases between the germline ends. Ranging in age from about 6 to 95, the donors were healthy Caucasian individuals from Russia. The authors drew ten milliliters of peripheral blood from each donor. This specimen belongs to a study of blood T cells in healthy people across ages. The study's findings and limits: Estimated diversity across one million T cells was deemed an underestimate.

The second PCR ran about 6 to 12 cycles with a sample-barcoded 5' primer and J-beta primers. TCRdb re-analysed the 5' RACE reads in MiXCR, keeping a single row per CDR3 protein. This sample has roughly 570,000 distinct CDR3 sequences, with approximately 27% found just once. Sample: blood. This chain uses TRBV7-8 with TRBJ2-3, with D hard to call. The sequence derives from a woman aged 70 to 79 in good health. In nucleotides, the CDR3 is TGTGCCAGCAGCTTATTTGGTAGCCGCACAGATACGCAGTATTTT. Protein product: CASSLFGSRTDTQYF. The full variable domain, with the rest looked up from reference TRBV7-8 and TRBJ2-3, is GAGVSQSPRYKVAKRGQDVALRCDPISGHVSLFWYQQALGQGPEFLTYFQNEAQLDKSGLPSDRFFAERPEGSVSTLKIQRTQQEDSAVYLCASSLFGSRTDTQYFGPGTRLTVL.